The TCR beta chain under discussion was sequenced for a study of blood T cell repertoires in COVID-19 (dated by TCRdb to 2018 to 2020). Describing the broader study: The collaborator samples originated in the United States, Italy and Spain and spanned the acute and convalescent phases of COVID-19. The material from the prospective study consisted of cDNA or gDNA derived from T cells, B-cell-depleted T cells, or PBMCs. Subjects who had been exposed to COVID-19, were actively infected with it, or had recovered from it provided the deeply sampled blood TCRbeta repertoires that made up the dataset. A freely available public database, intended as a resource for researchers studying the immune response to SARS-CoV-2, is where the repertoires were released. The samples were drawn from the first 160 participants of the ongoing ImmuneRACE study and from 1,200 or so subjects provided by 6 global collaborators. Sample metadata almost always included a de-identified subject ID, COVID-19 status, age in years and sex. Where HLA class I and class II types were available, the types were taken from metadata supplied by the sample provider, not from assay-based typing. The study at large found these results: The amount of clinical and demographic metadata varied by source and participant and was provided uncurated.

Whole blood was collected in K2EDTA tubes by collaborating institutions according to the institutions' own protocols. For TCRbeta analysis, collaborators shipped samples in one of three forms: frozen whole blood, isolated PBMCs, or DNA extracted from either of those sample types. From its cysteine to its phenylalanine, the CDR3 spans 13 amino acids. This entry keeps only the CDR3 DNA: 39 bases, framed from base 1. As encoded in the germline V gene (reference sequence), CDR1 is SEHNR while CDR2 is FQNEAQ. V is reduced by 5 bases and J by 1 base, leaving a spacing of 8 bases between them. TCRbeta CDR3 regions were amplified from genomic DNA by means of the immunoSEQ Assay, a bias-controlled multiplex PCR. Processing in the source paper ran as follows. Nucleated cell counts per sample were estimated from amplification of reference gene primers within the assay. To quantify the absolute abundance of each unique TCRbeta CDR3 rearrangement, sequence reads were collapsed and filtered. For each sample, productive Simpson clonality was calculated as the square root of Simpson's diversity index across productive rearrangements. TCRdb took over this immuneACCESS table, retaining in-frame rearrangements with V and J assigned. Such tables are incomplete; in checked studies, under half of the missing clones stem from an unresolved V gene, and the remainder is unexplained. Clone size and V and J calls were adopted from that table, with D and trimming inferred from the DNA. The sample has some 200,000 clones on record, 70% to 85% of them singletons. 6% to 8% of the sample goes to the ten largest clones.

In regard to this clone: Its antigen is not yet known. The input lacks base qualities; no much larger clone sits a single base away. Within the sample, other DNA sequences also encode this same CDR3.

The specimen was peripheral blood. The receptor was isolated from a human donor with acute or convalescent COVID-19. The donor label of this sample is uncertain. The chain is made from TRBV7-9 and TRBJ1-1; possibly the D gene is TRBD1, per 6 matching bases. The CDR3 reads as follows: CASSLQGNTEAFF. Read as DNA, the sequence is TGTGCCAGCAGCCTACAGGGGAACACTGAAGCTTTCTTT.